The clone carrying this TCR beta chain was found many times. Its target is unknown. The CDR3 runs to 13 residues. V lost 6 bases and J lost 0, with 9 bases in between. TCRdb re-called the RT-PCR reads with MiXCR, one entry per CDR3 protein. The data contain some 850,000 distinct CDR3 sequences, roughly 18% of them seen just once; the ten biggest clones take up about a tenth. These data originate in a study of response to subunit inactivated influenza vaccine. Whole-study findings and limits: It was the authors' suggestion that each seasonal influenza vaccination recruits few new T cells.

The chain uses TRBV12-3 or TRBV12-4 and TRBJ2-7; tentative D call: TRBD1 (5 bases). The sequenced sample was PBMCs from blood, obtained around 5 days after vaccination. The sequence was collected from a man aged 45-65 years who received an inactivated influenza vaccine. CDR3 coding DNA: TGTGCCAGCAGACCGACAGTCTCCTACGAGCAGTACTTC. Its translation is CASRPTVSYEQYF.